This T cell receptor (beta chain) derives from a study of CD8 T cells in Susac syndrome (dated by TCRdb to between 2018 and 2020). At the level of the whole study: The study used repertoire sequencing to test whether antigen drove CD8+ T cell activation and differentiation in Susac syndrome. CD8+ T cell repertoire clonality was compared between some 13 healthy donors, some 14 Susac syndrome patients and around 15 multiple sclerosis patients.

RNA was extracted using the RNeasy kit, and roughly 0.45 to 1 ug of the RNA was reverse transcribed with random hexamers. The immunoSEQ multiplex PCR assay, which covers 54 Vbeta and 13 Jbeta segments, was used to amplify TCR beta CDR3 regions. To correct PCR amplification bias, a synthetic template baseline was used for both primer optimization and computational correction. On the authors' methods: Reads were annotated to V, D and J genes per IMGT and analyzed with immunoSEQ Analyzer, keeping only productive sequences. Clonality was calculated as one minus the Shannon entropy normalized by log2 of the number of productive unique sequences. For each patient and control, public and private clones were evaluated within the 100 most prevalent clones. A clone was defined as Susac-specific if it was absent from the healthy and MS cohorts, from over a thousand published viral clones and from other ImmuneACCESS disease sequences. The public reads were run again by TCRdb, first through fastp at Q25 and then through MiXCR, and only productive beta chains were kept. CDR3 protein duplicates are merged, each entry listing the most common genes and DNA. The V and J calls reflect TCRdb's pipeline rather than the authors' work. The sample yields 80,000 to 90,000 distinct CDR3 sequences; roughly 91% were counted once. The ten top clones hold roughly 0.32% of the sample.

Comments on this clonotype: The target of this receptor is not known. No much larger clonotype is one base removed from it; base qualities were not supplied.

Peripheral blood CD8+ and CD4+ T cells from healthy donors, Susac syndrome patients and multiple sclerosis patients were profiled by high-throughput TCR beta sequencing. Healthy donors were included as age- and sex-matched controls. Bulk CD8+ and CD4+ T cells were purified magnetically by negative isolation, whereas CD8+ TEMRA cells were enriched by FACS. Blood was drawn into EDTA tubes, processed within 24 hours, and PBMCs were isolated by density gradient centrifugation. PBMCs intended for TCR sequencing were cryopreserved in liquid nitrogen and thawed later in a water bath at 37 degrees C. The sorted or isolated CD4+, CD8+ and CD8+ TEMRA cells had a purity of 90% or higher. The CDR3, cysteine through phenylalanine, is 15 amino acids long. Of the read, only the CDR3 DNA is kept; its 45 bases are in frame from base 1. V is shortened by 0 bases, J by 4 bases, and the region joining them spans 11 bases. Reading the germline V gene gives CDR1 SGDLS and CDR2 YYNGEE.

General study outcomes and caveats: The TCR sequencing and HLA analysis was acknowledged to have included a relatively small number of individuals.

Sequencing was performed on CD8+ T cells from PBMCs. The TCR comes from a human donor in good health. The rearranged segments are TRBV9 and TRBJ2-1; the D call could be TRBD1 or TRBD2, with each sharing 5 bases. The CDR3 has the sequence CASSVEGELYNEQFF. The nucleotide sequence reads TGTGCCAGCAGCGTAGAAGGGGAGTTATACAATGAGCAGTTCTTC.